These T cell receptor beta chains were read from a single sample in a study of post-analysis software for immune sequencing data. MiXCR, applied by TCRdb to the PCR reads, yields one record per CDR3 protein. This table has roughly 870,000 distinct CDR3 sequences, approximately 50% appearing once. Input material: blood. These receptors were taken from a girl aged 5 to 17 with multiple sclerosis. Each CDR3 is given with its conserved first and last residue. A D gene is named only where the DNA matches it firmly. Clone size, where shown, is once, few, many, or a class for clones that have expanded.

clone size	J gene	V gene	D gene	CDR3 DNA	CDR3 protein
NA	TRBJ2-5	TRBV5-1	TRBD1	TGCGCCAGCAGCTTACCCAGGGGGTCCCAAGAGACCCAGTACTTC	CASSLPRGSQETQYF
few	TRBJ1-2	TRBV6-6	TRBD1	TGTGCCAGCAGAGATCGGGACAGGGGCCCCTCAACCTATGGCTACACCTTC	CASRDRDRGPSTYGYTF
once	TRBJ2-7	TRBV27	TRBD1	TGTGCCAGCAGTCCGCCGGGGACAGGGCACTACGAGCAGTACTTC	CASSPPGTGHYEQYF
NA	TRBJ2-5	TRBV7-9	NA	TGTGCCAGCAGCAGATATATTGCCCCCCAAGAGACCCAGTACTTC	CASSRYIAPQETQYF
few	TRBJ2-7	TRBV5-1	NA	TGCGCCAGCAGCTTGGGGGCGACTAGCTCCTACGAGCAGTACTTC	CASSLGATSSYEQYF
NA	TRBJ2-7	TRBV7-6	NA	TGTGCCAGCAGCTTATTCCCCCGTGGCAAACCATCCTACGAGCAGTACTTC	CASSLFPRGKPSYEQYF
NA	TRBJ1-2	TRBV12-3/TRBV12-4	NA	TGTGCCAGCAATACAGGGTTAGGGGACTATGGCTACACCTTC	CASNTGLGDYGYTF
NA	TRBJ2-7	TRBV29-1	TRBD1	TGCAGCGTCCGACAGGGGACCTACGAGCAGTACTTC	CSVRQGTYEQYF
few	TRBJ1-2	TRBV5-1	NA	TGCGCCAGCAGCTTGGACAGGGCAGACTATGGCTACACCTTC	CASSLDRADYGYTF
few	TRBJ2-7	TRBV12-3/TRBV12-4	NA	TGTGCCAGCAGTTTGGAACAGACCATTTACGAGCAGTACTTC	CASSLEQTIYEQYF
NA	TRBJ2-7	TRBV20-1	NA	TGCAGTGCTAGTTCGGACGGTTACGAGCAGTACTTC	CSASSDGYEQYF
NA	TRBJ2-3	TRBV12-3/TRBV12-4	TRBD1	TGTGCCAGCAGTGACAGGGGGCGAACAGATACGCAGTATTTT	CASSDRGRTDTQYF
NA	TRBJ1-1	TRBV4-1	NA	TGCGCCAGCAGCCAAGAACGGGGAGGGGTCACTGAAGCTTTCTTT	CASSQERGGVTEAFF
few	TRBJ2-5	TRBV20-1	TRBD2	TGCAGTGCTAGTAGTCTATTAGCGGGGGAGGGAGAGACCCAGTACTTC	CSASSLLAGEGETQYF
once	TRBJ2-5	TRBV5-1	NA	TGCGCCAGCAGCTTGGGGGGGCGCGGTCACAATGAGCAGTACTTC	CASSLGGRGHNEQYF
NA	TRBJ1-5	TRBV20-1	TRBD1	TGCAGTGCTCTTAGGGGGACAGTTAATCAGCCCCAGCATTTT	CSALRGTVNQPQHF
NA	TRBJ2-7	TRBV20-1	TRBD2	TGCAATGCCCCCCGAGCGGGAGGGCCTTACGAGCAGTACTTC	CNAPRAGGPYEQYF
NA	TRBJ1-1	TRBV29-1	NA	TGCAGCGTTGAGGCACAGACTTTGAACACTGAAGCTTTGTTT	CSVEAQTLNTEALF
NA	TRBJ2-3	TRBV20-1	NA	TGCAGTGCTTTGAGGACGGCCGTGGATACGCAGTATTTT	CSALRTAVDTQYF
NA	TRBJ1-1	TRBV15	NA	TGTGCCACCAGGGAGGGAGGGGCGATTACGGAGGCTTTCTTT	CATREGGAITEAFF
NA	TRBJ1-2	TRBV29-1	NA	TGCAGCGTTGTGAAGGGGATTGCTAACCATGGCTACACCTTC	CSVVKGIANHGYTF
NA	TRBJ2-1	TRBV15	NA	TGTGCCACCAGCAGGGCTGGCGTCAATGAGCAGTTCTTC	CATSRAGVNEQFF
many	TRBJ2-1	TRBV11-2	TRBD1	TGTGCCAGCAGCTTAGATCCGGGCAGGGGGCCATACAATGAGCAGTTCTTC	CASSLDPGRGPYNEQFF
NA	TRBJ2-7	TRBV7-9	TRBD1	TGTGCCAGCAGCACCCCAGGACAGGGGGCCCTCGAGCAGTACTTC	CASSTPGQGALEQYF
few	TRBJ2-3	TRBV9	NA	TGTGCCAGCAGCTTCCTCGCTTGGGATACGCAGTATTTT	CASSFLAWDTQYF
NA	TRBJ2-1	TRBV12-3/TRBV12-4	TRBD1	TGTGCCAGCAGGGGGGACAGGGGGGACAATGAGCAGTTCTTC	CASRGDRGDNEQFF
few	TRBJ2-7	TRBV10-3	NA	TGTGCCATCAGTGAGACTTCCTACGAGCAGTACTTC	CAISETSYEQYF
NA	TRBJ2-7	TRBV3-1	TRBD1	TGTGCCAGCAGCCACACGACAGGGATGCAAAGGTACGAGCAGTACTTC	CASSHTTGMQRYEQYF
few	TRBJ2-1	TRBV2	TRBD2	TGTGCCAGCAGTATGCGGCGGGGGGGCCAGGATGAGCAGTTCTTC	CASSMRRGGQDEQFF
NA	TRBJ2-7	TRBV5-1	TRBD2	TGCGCCAGCAGCTGGAGACTAGCGGGGGACTACGAGCAGTACTTC	CASSWRLAGDYEQYF
NA	TRBJ1-1	TRBV6-5	NA	TGTGCCAGCAGGTCGACGGTGGCGAACACTGAAGCTTTCTTT	CASRSTVANTEAFF
NA	TRBJ2-1	TRBV20-1	TRBD2	TGCAGTGCTCTCCGGCTAGCGGGAGGGCCCAGCAGCTCCTACAATGAGCAGTTCTTC	CSALRLAGGPSSSYNEQFF
NA	TRBJ2-7	TRBV9	NA	TGTGCCAGCAGCGGACTTGGGGGGGGCCCTGTCGTGGAGCAGTACTTC	CASSGLGGGPVVEQYF
NA	TRBJ1-5	TRBV20-1	NA	TGCAGTGCTTCCGACACAAGCAATCAGCCCCAGCATTTT	CSASDTSNQPQHF
NA	TRBJ1-2	TRBV3-1	TRBD1	TGTGCCAGCAGCCCGCAGACAGGGTATGATGGCTACACCTTC	CASSPQTGYDGYTF
NA	TRBJ2-7	TRBV5-1	NA	TGCGCCAGCAGCAGTCCCCGGGACGTAAAATACGAGCAGTACTTC	CASSSPRDVKYEQYF
NA	TRBJ2-7	TRBV7-2	TRBD1	TGTGCCAGCAGCTTAGGGACAGGGTTCCACGAGCAGTACTTC	CASSLGTGFHEQYF
NA	TRBJ1-6	TRBV6-5	NA	TGTGCCAGCAGTTACTCTACCGGGCATAATTCACCCCTCCACTTT	CASSYSTGHNSPLHF
NA	TRBJ2-4	TRBV25-1	TRBD2	TGTGCCAGCAGTGAATTCGAGATAGCGGGAGGGTTAGCCAAAAACATTCAGTACTTC	CASSEFEIAGGLAKNIQYF
NA	TRBJ2-3	TRBV7-8	TRBD2	TGTGCCAGCAGCAAGATGACTAGCGGCACAGATACGCAGTATTTT	CASSKMTSGTDTQYF
NA	TRBJ2-5	TRBV12-3/TRBV12-4	NA	TGTGCCAGCAGTCCAACGGGGAGAGTAGGGATTCAAGAGACCCAGTACTTC	CASSPTGRVGIQETQYF
few	TRBJ1-2	TRBV12-3/TRBV12-4	TRBD1	TGTGCCAGCAGTTTTAGAGGGGGCTGGGATGGCTACACCTTC	CASSFRGGWDGYTF
NA	TRBJ1-2	TRBV6-6	TRBD1	TGTGCCAGCAGCAACCGAAAACAGGGGGCAGTCCTCAATGGCTACACCTTC	CASSNRKQGAVLNGYTF
NA	TRBJ2-3	TRBV14	NA	TGTGCCAGCAGCCACCTAAGGGGGACAACTAGCACAGATACGCAGTATTTT	CASSHLRGTTSTDTQYF
NA	TRBJ2-7	TRBV10-1	TRBD1	TGCGCCAGCAGTGACGGGACAGGCCCCTACGAGCAGTACTTC	CASSDGTGPYEQYF
NA	TRBJ2-7	TRBV12-3/TRBV12-4	TRBD2	TGTGCCAGCAGTTTCCCAATAGCGGGAGGGAACTACGAGCAGTACTTC	CASSFPIAGGNYEQYF
NA	TRBJ1-2	TRBV20-1	NA	TGCAGTGCTATGACTCGCCGAGGTGAAAACTATGGCTACACCTTC	CSAMTRRGENYGYTF
NA	TRBJ2-7	TRBV29-1	TRBD1	TGCAGCGTTGAAGATGTCGGGCAGGGGGATTACGAGCAGTACTTC	CSVEDVGQGDYEQYF
NA	TRBJ2-7	TRBV29-1	TRBD1	TGCAGCGTTGAGAAGGGACAGGGGAGCTACGAGCAGTACTTC	CSVEKGQGSYEQYF
NA	TRBJ2-7	TRBV9	TRBD1	TGTGCCAGCAGCGTAGGAGGAGAGGACAGGCTGGGCTACGAGCAGTACTTC	CASSVGGEDRLGYEQYF
few	TRBJ2-7	TRBV20-1	NA	TGCAGTGCCAGGTCCATGTCCTACGAGCAGTACTTC	CSARSMSYEQYF
NA	TRBJ1-2	TRBV12-3/TRBV12-4	NA	TGTGCCAGCAGTTTCGTCGCGGGGGACGGCTACACCTTC	CASSFVAGDGYTF